This T cell receptor beta chain emerged from a study of tumor-infiltrating lymphocytes in oesophageal squamous cell carcinoma. TCRdb ran MiXCR on the PCR reads and lists one entry per CDR3 protein. The repertoire holds over 20,000 distinct CDR3 sequences, with more than 30% as singletons. The CDR3 runs to 13 residues. The germline V gene encodes CDR1 MNHNS and CDR2 SASEGT. V lost 1 base, J lost 10 bases, and 13 bases lay in between. This clonotype occurred many times. The source is a male donor with esophageal squamous cell carcinoma. The specimen was esophageal tumor tissue. The chain joins TRBV6-1 to TRBJ1-1, with D possibly TRBD1 on 5 matching bases. This chain's CDR3 is CASSEVGTGVAFF. DNA of the CDR3: TGTGCCAGCAGTGAAGTCGGTACAGGAGTAGCTTTCTTT.